These T cell receptor beta chains were read from a single sample in a study of cytomegalovirus exposure and HLA in healthy donors. Sequencing was performed with immunoSEQ multiplex PCR; in TCRdb, only in-frame clones are kept and a portion is missing. The sample holds about 98,000 clones, about four fifths seen once. The sequenced sample was PBMCs. The origin of the receptors is a man between 18 and 35 years old in good health and CMV-seropositive. The CDR3 runs from the conserved cysteine through the conserved F or W. The order of the fields is D gene, V gene, clone size, J gene, CDR3 DNA, CDR3 protein. D genes are given only for firm matches. Expanded clones are given a class, and other clones once, few, many or no size at all.

d_gene: TRBD1; v_gene: TRBV2; abundance: -; j_gene: TRBJ1-5; CDR3nt: TGTGCCAGCAGTGCAGACAGGGCAGCCCAGCATTTT; CDR3aa: CASSADRAAQHF
d_gene: -; v_gene: TRBV4-1; abundance: -; j_gene: TRBJ2-3; CDR3nt: TGCGCCAGCAGCCAACAACAGGGATTGAAAACAGATACGCAGTATTTT; CDR3aa: CASSQQQGLKTDTQYF
d_gene: -; v_gene: TRBV29-1; abundance: -; j_gene: TRBJ1-5; CDR3nt: TGCAGCGTGTGGACAGACTATAGCAATCAGCCCCAGCATTTT; CDR3aa: CSVWTDYSNQPQHF
d_gene: TRBD1; v_gene: TRBV6-5; abundance: few; j_gene: TRBJ1-1; CDR3nt: TGTGCCAGCAGCATGCGGACAGGGGAAGAAGCTTTCTTT; CDR3aa: CASSMRTGEEAFF
d_gene: -; v_gene: TRBV14; abundance: -; j_gene: TRBJ2-7; CDR3nt: TGTGCCAGCAGCCAAGAAGAGGGATCCTACGAGCAGTACTTC; CDR3aa: CASSQEEGSYEQYF
d_gene: TRBD1; v_gene: TRBV15; abundance: -; j_gene: TRBJ2-7; CDR3nt: TGTGCCACCAGCAGAGGATCGGGACAGGGACTCTACGAGCAGTACTTC; CDR3aa: CATSRGSGQGLYEQYF
d_gene: -; v_gene: TRBV5-1; abundance: -; j_gene: TRBJ2-3; CDR3nt: TGCGCCAGCAGCTCGGGACTCACAGATACGCAGTATTTT; CDR3aa: CASSSGLTDTQYF
d_gene: TRBD1; v_gene: TRBV10-1; abundance: -; j_gene: TRBJ2-7; CDR3nt: TGCGCCAGCAGTGATTCCCTAGGGGACAGGCCCTACGAGCAGTACTTC; CDR3aa: CASSDSLGDRPYEQYF
d_gene: -; v_gene: TRBV5-5; abundance: once; j_gene: TRBJ1-5; CDR3nt: TGTGCCAGCAGCTTGGGCGCGGGGGGCATGCCCCAGCATTTT; CDR3aa: CASSLGAGGMPQHF
d_gene: -; v_gene: TRBV6-1; abundance: -; j_gene: TRBJ1-2; CDR3nt: TGTGCCAGCAAGAGGGAGGCTAACTATGGCTACACCTTC; CDR3aa: CASKREANYGYTF
d_gene: -; v_gene: TRBV18; abundance: few; j_gene: TRBJ2-7; CDR3nt: TGTGCCAGCTCACCGGAGACAGGACAGTTCCTCTACGAGCAGTACTTC; CDR3aa: CASSPETGQFLYEQYF
d_gene: -; v_gene: TRBV27; abundance: -; j_gene: TRBJ2-3; CDR3nt: TGTGCCAGCAGATCCGACTTCCTCACAGATACGCAGTATTTT; CDR3aa: CASRSDFLTDTQYF
d_gene: TRBD2; v_gene: TRBV10-3; abundance: -; j_gene: TRBJ2-7; CDR3nt: TGTGCCATCAGTGAGTCGGCGGGGGACTACGAGCAGTACTTC; CDR3aa: CAISESAGDYEQYF
d_gene: -; v_gene: TRBV11-2; abundance: -; j_gene: TRBJ2-3; CDR3nt: TGTGCCAGCAGGGGAAACAGGGTTGAGACAGATACGCAGTATTTT; CDR3aa: CASRGNRVETDTQYF
d_gene: -; v_gene: TRBV5-6; abundance: once; j_gene: TRBJ2-5; CDR3nt: TGTGCCAGCAGCTTGGGAGGAACCCAAGAGACCCAGTACTTC; CDR3aa: CASSLGGTQETQYF
d_gene: -; v_gene: TRBV19; abundance: -; j_gene: TRBJ2-1; CDR3nt: TGTGCCAGTAGCCATGGGCACAATGAGCAGTTCTTC; CDR3aa: CASSHGHNEQFF
d_gene: -; v_gene: TRBV7-3; abundance: -; j_gene: TRBJ2-1; CDR3nt: TGTGCCAGCAGCTTAAGTGTCGACAATGAGCAGTTCTTC; CDR3aa: CASSLSVDNEQFF
d_gene: TRBD1; v_gene: TRBV30; abundance: few; j_gene: TRBJ1-5; CDR3nt: TGTGCCTCGGGGGGGACAGGGGTAGCTCAGCCCCAGCATTTT; CDR3aa: CASGGTGVAQPQHF
d_gene: -; v_gene: TRBV5-1; abundance: few; j_gene: TRBJ2-5; CDR3nt: TGCGCCAGCAGAATGACGACAGTCCCCCAAGAGACCCAGTACTTC; CDR3aa: CASRMTTVPQETQYF
d_gene: -; v_gene: TRBV29-1; abundance: -; j_gene: TRBJ1-3; CDR3nt: TGCAGCGTTTTCAACTCTGGAAACACCATATATTTT; CDR3aa: CSVFNSGNTIYF
d_gene: -; v_gene: TRBV2; abundance: -; j_gene: TRBJ2-1; CDR3nt: TGTGCCAGCAGCGTAGACAGGCTGAACAATGAGCAGTTCTTC; CDR3aa: CASSVDRLNNEQFF
d_gene: -; v_gene: TRBV5-1; abundance: -; j_gene: TRBJ2-5; CDR3nt: TGCGCCAGCAGCTTAAACAGGGAAGAGACCCAGTACTTC; CDR3aa: CASSLNREETQYF
d_gene: -; v_gene: TRBV12-5; abundance: -; j_gene: TRBJ2-1; CDR3nt: TGTGCTAGTGGTTTGGGACTAGTATCCCGTAATGAGCAGTTCTTC; CDR3aa: CASGLGLVSRNEQFF
d_gene: -; v_gene: TRBV7-9; abundance: few; j_gene: TRBJ1-6; CDR3nt: TGTGCCAGCAGCGCACAGGGTTTGGCGTCCCTCCACTTT; CDR3aa: CASSAQGLASLHF
d_gene: -; v_gene: TRBV18; abundance: -; j_gene: TRBJ2-1; CDR3nt: TGTGCCAGCTCATCCACAGACAGCTACAATGAGCAGTTCTTC; CDR3aa: CASSSTDSYNEQFF
d_gene: -; v_gene: TRBV2; abundance: -; j_gene: TRBJ2-5; CDR3nt: TGTGCCAGCAGTGAAGCTCGTACTAGAACGGAAGAGACCCAGTACTTC; CDR3aa: CASSEARTRTEETQYF
d_gene: -; v_gene: TRBV6-1; abundance: -; j_gene: TRBJ1-4; CDR3nt: TGTGCCAGCAGTGACCGGACAAGTGTTCTGGAAAAACTGTTTTTT; CDR3aa: CASSDRTSVLEKLFF
d_gene: TRBD2; v_gene: TRBV19; abundance: -; j_gene: TRBJ2-1; CDR3nt: TGTGCCACCAGACTAGCGGGGACCTACAATGAGCAGTTCTTC; CDR3aa: CATRLAGTYNEQFF
d_gene: -; v_gene: TRBV19; abundance: -; j_gene: TRBJ1-1; CDR3nt: TGTGCCAGTAGTAGGGCTTATAGAAGGAACACTGAAGCTTTCTTT; CDR3aa: CASSRAYRRNTEAFF
d_gene: -; v_gene: TRBV28; abundance: -; j_gene: TRBJ2-1; CDR3nt: TGTGCCAGCAGTCCCGAACTAGTCAATGAGCAGTTCTTC; CDR3aa: CASSPELVNEQFF
d_gene: TRBD1; v_gene: TRBV6-1; abundance: -; j_gene: TRBJ1-1; CDR3nt: TGTGCCAGCAGTGAAGGGGGGACAGCGGGGGGGGCAGCTGAAGCTTTCTTT; CDR3aa: CASSEGGTAGGAAEAFF
d_gene: -; v_gene: TRBV14; abundance: -; j_gene: TRBJ1-6; CDR3nt: TGTGCCAGCAGCCCTAAAGTGGGGCCTAGCTCCTATAATTCACCCCTCCACTTT; CDR3aa: CASSPKVGPSSYNSPLHF
d_gene: -; v_gene: TRBV30; abundance: -; j_gene: TRBJ1-6; CDR3nt: TGTGCCTGGAGTGGAGAGGGGGGGAGGGATTCACCCCTCCACTTT; CDR3aa: CAWSGEGGRDSPLHF
d_gene: -; v_gene: TRBV5-4; abundance: -; j_gene: TRBJ2-3; CDR3nt: TGTGCCAGCAGCTTGTCGACTTCTAGCACAGATACGCAGTATTTT; CDR3aa: CASSLSTSSTDTQYF
d_gene: -; v_gene: TRBV12-5; abundance: -; j_gene: TRBJ1-1; CDR3nt: TGTGCTAGTGGTTTGGTACACGACAGTGACTTT; CDR3aa: CASGLVHDSDF